The rows below give T cell receptor beta chains drawn from one sample of a study of blood T cell repertoires in COVID-19. The repertoire was sequenced with immunoSEQ multiplex PCR; TCRdb's copy has only in-frame clones and lacks some. In the table there are 67,000 or so clones, roughly four fifths of which are singletons. Sequencing was performed on peripheral blood. The source of these receptors is a woman aged 65 to 85 with acute or convalescent COVID-19. Both conserved end residues are trimmed from each CDR3. Fields, in order: J gene, V gene, CDR3 protein.

J: TRBJ2-7
V: TRBV3-1/TRBV3-2
CDR3: ASSQDGSRGPYEQY

J: TRBJ2-1
V: TRBV5-4
CDR3: ASSFDKVLSSEQF

J: TRBJ1-4
V: TRBV5-1
CDR3: ASSPTVGVNEKLF

J: TRBJ2-3
V: TRBV27
CDR3: ASSPDYGRDFYTQY

J: TRBJ2-3
V: TRBV25-1
CDR3: ASSESSSEFTDTQY

J: TRBJ1-1
V: TRBV6-4
CDR3: ASSASTGGNTEAF

J: TRBJ1-2
V: TRBV5-1
CDR3: ASSLEVGPSIHYT

J: TRBJ2-1
V: TRBV19
CDR3: ASSFSGGANEQF

J: TRBJ2-2
V: TRBV18
CDR3: ASSPILETDTGELF

J: TRBJ2-5
V: TRBV27
CDR3: ASSLQGGQETQY

J: TRBJ1-5
V: TRBV2
CDR3: ASSQGDIGQPQH

J: TRBJ2-4
V: TRBV3-1/TRBV3-2
CDR3: ASSQANWRKDIQY

J: TRBJ1-1
V: TRBV19
CDR3: ASSYQRDTEAF

J: TRBJ2-3
V: TRBV7-3
CDR3: ASSPAGGGRRDTQY

J: TRBJ1-2
V: TRBV6-1
CDR3: ASSERYRGREGYT

J: TRBJ2-1
V: TRBV11-2
CDR3: ASSPNSVGEQF

J: TRBJ2-3
V: TRBV19
CDR3: ASRDRGTDTQY